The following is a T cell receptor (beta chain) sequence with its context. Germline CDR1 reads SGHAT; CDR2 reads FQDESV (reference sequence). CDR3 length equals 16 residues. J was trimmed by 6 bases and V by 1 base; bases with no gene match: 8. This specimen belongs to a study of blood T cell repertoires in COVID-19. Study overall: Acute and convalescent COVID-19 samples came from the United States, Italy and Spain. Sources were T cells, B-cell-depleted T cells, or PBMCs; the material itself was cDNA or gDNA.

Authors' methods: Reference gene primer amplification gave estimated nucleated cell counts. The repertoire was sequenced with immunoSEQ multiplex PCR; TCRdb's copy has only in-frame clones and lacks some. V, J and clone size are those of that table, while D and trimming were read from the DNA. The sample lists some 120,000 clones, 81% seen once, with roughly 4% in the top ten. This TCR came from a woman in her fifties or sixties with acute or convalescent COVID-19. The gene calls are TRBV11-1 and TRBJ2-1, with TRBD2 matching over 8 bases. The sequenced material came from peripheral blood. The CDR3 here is CASSLGSGTSVNEQFF. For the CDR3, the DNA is TGTGCCAGCAGCTTAGGGTCTGGGACTAGTGTCAATGAGCAGTTCTTC.